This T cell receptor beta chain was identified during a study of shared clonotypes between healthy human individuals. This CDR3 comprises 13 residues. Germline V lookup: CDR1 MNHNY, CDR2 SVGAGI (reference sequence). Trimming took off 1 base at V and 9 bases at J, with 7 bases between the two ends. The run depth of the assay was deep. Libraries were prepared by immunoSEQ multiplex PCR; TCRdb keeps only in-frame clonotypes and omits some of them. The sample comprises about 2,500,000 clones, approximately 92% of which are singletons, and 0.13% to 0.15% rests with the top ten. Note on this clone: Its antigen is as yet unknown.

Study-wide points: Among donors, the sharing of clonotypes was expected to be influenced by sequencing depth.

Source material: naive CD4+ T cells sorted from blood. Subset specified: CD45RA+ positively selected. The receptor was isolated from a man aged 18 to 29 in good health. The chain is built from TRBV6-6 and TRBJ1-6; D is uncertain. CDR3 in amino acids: CASSYLEGSPLHF. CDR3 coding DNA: TGTGCCAGCAGTTACTTGGAGGGTTCACCCCTCCACTTT.